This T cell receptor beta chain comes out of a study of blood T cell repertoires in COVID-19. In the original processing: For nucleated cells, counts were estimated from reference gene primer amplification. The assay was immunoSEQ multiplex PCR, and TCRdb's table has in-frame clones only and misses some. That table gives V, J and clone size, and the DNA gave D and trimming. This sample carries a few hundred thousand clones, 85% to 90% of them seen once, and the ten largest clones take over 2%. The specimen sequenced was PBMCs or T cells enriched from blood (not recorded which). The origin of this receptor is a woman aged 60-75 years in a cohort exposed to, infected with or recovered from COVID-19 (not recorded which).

The CDR3 nucleotides read TGTGCCAGCAGTCCGGGACAGGGGGCGCGTTGGGTAGAGACCCAGTACTTC. Translating it yields CASSPGQGARWVETQYF. The chain recombines TRBV28 with TRBJ2-5; 12 nucleotides match TRBD1. V trimming: 5 bases; J trimming: 4 bases; junction bases outside the gene matches: 11. The CDR3 has 17 amino acids. Germline V gene lookup returns CDR1 MDHEN and CDR2 SYDVKM. The full variable domain, in which reference TRBV28 and TRBJ2-5 provide the parts outside the CDR3, is DVKVTQSSRYLVKRTGEKVFLECVQDMDHENMFWYRQDPGLGLRLIYFSYDVKMKEKGDIPEGYSVSREKKERFSLILESASTNQTSMYLCASSPGQGARWVETQYFGPGTRLLVL.